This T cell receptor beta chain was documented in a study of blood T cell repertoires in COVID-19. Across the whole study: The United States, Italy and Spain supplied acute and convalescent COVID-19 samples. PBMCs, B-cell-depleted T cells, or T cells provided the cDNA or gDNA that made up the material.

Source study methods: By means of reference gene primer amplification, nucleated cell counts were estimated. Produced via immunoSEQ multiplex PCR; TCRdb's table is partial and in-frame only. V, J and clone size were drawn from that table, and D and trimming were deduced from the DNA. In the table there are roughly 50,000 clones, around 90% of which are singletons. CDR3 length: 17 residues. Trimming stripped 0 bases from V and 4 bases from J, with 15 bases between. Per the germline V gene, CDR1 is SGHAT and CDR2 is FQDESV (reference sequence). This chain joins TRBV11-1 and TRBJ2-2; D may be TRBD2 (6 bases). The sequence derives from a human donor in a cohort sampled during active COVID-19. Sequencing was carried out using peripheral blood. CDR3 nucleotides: TGTGCCAGCAGCTTAGCTCCCCTAGCGCGTCGCACCGGGGAGCTGTTTTTT. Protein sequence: CASSLAPLARRTGELFF.